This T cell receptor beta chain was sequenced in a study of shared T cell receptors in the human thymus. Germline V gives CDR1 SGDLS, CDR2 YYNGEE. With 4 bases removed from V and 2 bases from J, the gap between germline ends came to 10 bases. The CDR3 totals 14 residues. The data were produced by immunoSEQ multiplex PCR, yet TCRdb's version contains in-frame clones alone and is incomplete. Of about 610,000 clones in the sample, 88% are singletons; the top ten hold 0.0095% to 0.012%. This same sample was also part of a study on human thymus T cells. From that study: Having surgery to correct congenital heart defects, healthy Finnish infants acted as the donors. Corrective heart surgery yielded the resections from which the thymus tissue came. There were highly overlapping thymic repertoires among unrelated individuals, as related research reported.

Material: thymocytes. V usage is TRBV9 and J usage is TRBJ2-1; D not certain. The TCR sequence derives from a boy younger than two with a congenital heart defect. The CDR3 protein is CASSSTLAYNEQFF. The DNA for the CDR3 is TGTGCCAGCAGCTCGACACTGGCCTACAATGAGCAGTTCTTC.